This T cell receptor (beta chain) was identified in a study of blood T cells in healthy people across ages. The junction had 8 bases not matched to a gene; V was cut back by 6 bases and J by 4 bases. Germline CDR1 and CDR2: SQVTM and ANQGSEA. The CDR3 sequence is 15 residues long. In regard to this clonotype: What it binds is unknown.

Per sample, at least 6 micrograms of total RNA were extracted. Findings and caveats of the study: With age, beta diversity per million T cells declined roughly linearly, significantly by around 43.

A J-beta primer mix and a sample-barcoded 5' primer were used in a second PCR of roughly 6 to 12 cycles. Researchers report that a template-switch adaptor with 12 random nucleotides tagged each cDNA molecule. TCRdb called the 5' RACE reads again in MiXCR, with one record for every CDR3 protein. Counted here are 1.8 million or so distinct CDR3 sequences, about two fifths occurring once; the ten biggest clones make up around 23%. Material for sequencing was blood. The TCR originated in a human donor in good health. V and J are TRBV29-1 and TRBJ1-4; 10 bases align to TRBD1. CDR3 sequence (DNA): TGCAGCGTGGACCTTGGACAGGGGGATAATGAAAAACTGTTTTTT. Translated: CSVDLGQGDNEKLFF.